The entry below describes one T cell receptor (beta chain). The target antigen is unknown. The record originates from a study of blood T cells in healthy people across ages. The CDR3 is 14 residues long. The V end lost 6 bases, the J end lost 5 bases, and 16 bases lay between the germline ends. The second PCR ran roughly 6 to 11 cycles with a sample-barcoded 5' primer and J-beta primers. TCRdb analysed the 5' RACE reads with MiXCR anew, one entry per CDR3 protein. The table includes some 900,000 distinct CDR3 sequences, more than 25% detected once. Each sample used at least 7 million PBMCs. Study-wide points: Unknown donor CMV status possibly confounded expanded clonotype changes. Age advanced and TCR beta diversity per million T cells fell, roughly linearly. Compared with aged donors, long-lived donors showed fewer expanded clones, suggesting selection.

Input material: blood. This chain uses TRBV12-3 or TRBV12-4 with TRBJ1-2; D is ambiguous. The source of this sequence is a woman aged 80 or over in good health. The CDR3 DNA is TGTGCCAGCAGAAGACCCAGAATGGGTTATGGCTACACCTTC. It is translated as CASRRPRMGYGYTF.